This entry concerns a single T cell receptor beta chain. Its antigen remains unidentified. There was one heparinised blood draw per donor, averaging roughly 100 mL. Sequenced material consisted of expressed TCRB transcripts (all of the isolated RNA was reverse transcribed). The method was immunoSEQ multiplex PCR; TCRdb's version includes in-frame clones alone and lacks a portion of them. The sample has around 250,000 clones, around a quarter seen once. The CDR3 is 12 amino acids. CDR1 and CDR2 from the germline V gene are MNHNS and SASEGT. V was clipped by 5 bases and J by 2 bases, with 6 bases between them. The record originates from a study of beta chain features in type 1 diabetes. Study-wide background: When patients were set against healthy donors, age, gender and cell yields were similar. Study-wide findings and caveats: When VDJ junctions were examined, type 1 diabetes patients showed fewer insertions and more deletions.

This TCR came from a man aged 30 to 45 in good health. V gene TRBV6-1 combines with J gene TRBJ2-5; D remains unclear. The sample consisted of central memory CD4+ T cells from blood. The CDR3 reads CASSHLQETQYF. The CDR3 DNA reads TGTGCCAGCAGTCACCTGCAAGAGACCCAGTACTTC.